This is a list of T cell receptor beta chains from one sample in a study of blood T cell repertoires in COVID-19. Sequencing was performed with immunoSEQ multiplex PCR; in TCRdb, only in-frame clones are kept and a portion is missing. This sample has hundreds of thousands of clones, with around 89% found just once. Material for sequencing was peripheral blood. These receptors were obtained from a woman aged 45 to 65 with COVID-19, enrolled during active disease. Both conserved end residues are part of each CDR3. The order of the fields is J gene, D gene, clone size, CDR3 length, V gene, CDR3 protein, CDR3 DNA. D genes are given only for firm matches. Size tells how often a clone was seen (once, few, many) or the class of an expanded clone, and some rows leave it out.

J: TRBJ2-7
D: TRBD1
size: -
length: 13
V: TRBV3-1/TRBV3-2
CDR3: CASSRQGADEQYF
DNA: TGTGCCAGCAGCCGACAGGGGGCGGACGAGCAGTACTTC

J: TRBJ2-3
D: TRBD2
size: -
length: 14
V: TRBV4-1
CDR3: CASGTGGPADTQYF
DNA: TGCGCCAGCGGTACGGGGGGGCCCGCAGATACGCAGTATTTT

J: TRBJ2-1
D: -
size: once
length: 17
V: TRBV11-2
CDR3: CASSPRGGDPGVNEQFF
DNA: TGTGCCAGCAGCCCTAGAGGAGGGGACCCCGGGGTTAATGAGCAGTTCTTC

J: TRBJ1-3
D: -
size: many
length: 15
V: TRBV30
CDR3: CAWRDSGWRGNTIYF
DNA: TGTGCCTGGAGGGACTCGGGGTGGAGAGGAAACACCATATATTTT

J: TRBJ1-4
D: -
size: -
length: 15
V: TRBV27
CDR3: CASSRGGATNEKLFF
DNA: TGTGCCAGCAGCCGCGGGGGTGCAACTAATGAAAAACTGTTTTTT

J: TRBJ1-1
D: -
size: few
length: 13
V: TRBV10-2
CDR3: CATADRPNTEAFF
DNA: TGCGCCACGGCGGACAGACCGAACACTGAAGCTTTCTTT

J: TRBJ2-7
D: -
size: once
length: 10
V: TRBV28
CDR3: CARTGLEQYF
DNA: TGTGCCAGAACAGGGCTCGAGCAGTACTTC

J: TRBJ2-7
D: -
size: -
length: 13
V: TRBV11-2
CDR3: CASSPPGYYEQYF
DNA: TGTGCCAGCAGCCCCCCGGGGTACTACGAGCAGTACTTC

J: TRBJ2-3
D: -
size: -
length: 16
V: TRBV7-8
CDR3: CASSLVAGLSTDTQYF
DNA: TGTGCCAGCAGCTTAGTGGCAGGGCTAAGCACAGATACGCAGTATTTT

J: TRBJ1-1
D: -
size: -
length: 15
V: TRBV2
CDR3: CASRQPETVSTEAFF
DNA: TGTGCCAGCAGACAGCCTGAAACCGTGAGCACTGAAGCTTTCTTT

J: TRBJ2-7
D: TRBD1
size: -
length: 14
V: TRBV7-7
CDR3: CASRYPGQGREQYF
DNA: TGTGCCAGCAGATACCCGGGACAGGGTCGCGAGCAGTACTTC

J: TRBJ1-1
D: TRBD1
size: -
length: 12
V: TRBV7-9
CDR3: CASSRGTGEAFF
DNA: TGTGCCAGCAGCCGCGGGACAGGTGAAGCTTTCTTT

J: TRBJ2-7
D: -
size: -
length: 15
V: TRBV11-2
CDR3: CASSATRGIEYEQYF
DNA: TGTGCCAGCAGCGCGACACGGGGTATCGAGTACGAGCAGTACTTC

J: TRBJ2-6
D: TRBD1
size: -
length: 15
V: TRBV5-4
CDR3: CASSEQGAGANVLTF
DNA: TGTGCCAGCAGCGAACAGGGGGCTGGGGCCAACGTCCTGACTTTC

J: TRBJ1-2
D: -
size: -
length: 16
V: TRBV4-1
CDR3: CASSQDSGMGAYGYTF
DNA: TGCGCCAGCAGCCAAGATAGTGGGATGGGGGCTTATGGCTACACCTTC

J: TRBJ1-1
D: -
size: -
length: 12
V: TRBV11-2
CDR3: CASSLVRAEAFF
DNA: TGTGCCAGCAGCTTAGTCAGGGCTGAAGCTTTCTTT

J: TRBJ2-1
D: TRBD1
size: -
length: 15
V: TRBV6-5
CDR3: CASSSGTEAYNEQFF
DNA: TGTGCCAGCAGTTCCGGGACAGAAGCCTACAATGAGCAGTTCTTC

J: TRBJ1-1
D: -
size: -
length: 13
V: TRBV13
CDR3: CASSSSLFGEAFF
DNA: TGTGCCAGCAGCTCCTCCCTTTTCGGTGAAGCTTTCTTT

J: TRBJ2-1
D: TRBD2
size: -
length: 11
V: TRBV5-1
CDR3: CASSSSGRQFF
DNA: TGCGCCAGCAGCTCTAGCGGGAGACAGTTCTTC

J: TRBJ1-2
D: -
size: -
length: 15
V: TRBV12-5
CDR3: CASGLAPGLHYGYTF
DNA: TGTGCTAGTGGTTTGGCCCCCGGGTTACACTATGGCTACACCTTC

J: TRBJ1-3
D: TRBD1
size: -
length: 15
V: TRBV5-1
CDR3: CASSVTGQVGNTIYF
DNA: TGCGCCAGCAGCGTGACGGGACAGGTGGGGAACACCATATATTTT

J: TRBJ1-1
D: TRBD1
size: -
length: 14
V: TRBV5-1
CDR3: CASSLAGGDTEAFF
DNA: TGCGCCAGCAGCTTGGCAGGGGGTGACACTGAAGCTTTCTTT

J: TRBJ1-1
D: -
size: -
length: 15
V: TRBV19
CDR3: CASSADWEGSTEAFF
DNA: TGTGCCAGTAGTGCCGACTGGGAGGGGAGCACTGAAGCTTTCTTT

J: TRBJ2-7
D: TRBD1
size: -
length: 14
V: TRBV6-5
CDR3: CASSYDRGNTQQYF
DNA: TGTGCCAGCAGTTATGACAGGGGTAATACCCAGCAGTACTTC

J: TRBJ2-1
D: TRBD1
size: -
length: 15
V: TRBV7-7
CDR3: CASSLAGTGGGEQFF
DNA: TGTGCCAGCAGCTTAGCGGGGACAGGGGGAGGTGAGCAGTTCTTC

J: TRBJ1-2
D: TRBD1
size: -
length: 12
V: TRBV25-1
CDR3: CASSRRGFGYTF
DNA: TGTGCCAGCAGTCGCAGGGGGTTCGGCTACACCTTC

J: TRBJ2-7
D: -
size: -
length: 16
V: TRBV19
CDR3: CASSTRGLGGSYEQYF
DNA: TGTGCCAGTAGTACCAGGGGCTTAGGGGGATCCTACGAGCAGTACTTC